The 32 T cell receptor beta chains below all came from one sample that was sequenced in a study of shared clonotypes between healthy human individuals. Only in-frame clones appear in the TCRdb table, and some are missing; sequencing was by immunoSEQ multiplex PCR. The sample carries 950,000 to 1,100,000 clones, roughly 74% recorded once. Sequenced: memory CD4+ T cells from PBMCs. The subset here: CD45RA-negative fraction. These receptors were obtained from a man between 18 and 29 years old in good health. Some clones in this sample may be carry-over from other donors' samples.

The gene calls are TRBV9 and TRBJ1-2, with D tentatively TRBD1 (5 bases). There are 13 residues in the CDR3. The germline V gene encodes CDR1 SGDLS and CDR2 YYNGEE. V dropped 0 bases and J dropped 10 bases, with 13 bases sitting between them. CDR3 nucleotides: TGTGCCAGCAGCGTAGAGCTCCAGGGAACCTACACCTTC. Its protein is CASSVELQGTYTF.

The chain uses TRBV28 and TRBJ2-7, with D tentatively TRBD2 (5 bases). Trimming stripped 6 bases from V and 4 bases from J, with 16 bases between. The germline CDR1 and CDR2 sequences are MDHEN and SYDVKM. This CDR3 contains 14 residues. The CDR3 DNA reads TGTGCCAGCAGACCGGGCCTCGGGGAATACGAGCAGTACTTC. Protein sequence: CASRPGLGEYEQYF.

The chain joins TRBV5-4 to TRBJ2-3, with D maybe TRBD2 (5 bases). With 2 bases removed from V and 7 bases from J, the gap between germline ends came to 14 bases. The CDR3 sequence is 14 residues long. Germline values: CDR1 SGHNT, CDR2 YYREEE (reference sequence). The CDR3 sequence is CASSFWLAKNTQYF. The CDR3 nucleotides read TGTGCCAGCAGCTTTTGGCTAGCTAAAAATACGCAGTATTTT.

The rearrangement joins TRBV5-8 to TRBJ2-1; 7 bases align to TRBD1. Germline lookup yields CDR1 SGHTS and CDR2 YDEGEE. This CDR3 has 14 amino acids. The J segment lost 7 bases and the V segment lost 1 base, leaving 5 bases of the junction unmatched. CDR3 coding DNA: TGTGCCAGCAGCTTGCGCCCGGGACAGAATGAGCAGTTCTTC. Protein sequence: CASSLRPGQNEQFF. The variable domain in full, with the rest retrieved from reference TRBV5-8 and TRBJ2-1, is EAGVTQSPTHLIKTRGQQATLRCSPISGHTSVYWYQQALGLGLQFLLWYDEGEERNRGNFPPRFSGRQFPNYSSELNVNALELEDSALYLCASSLRPGQNEQFFGPGTRLTVL.

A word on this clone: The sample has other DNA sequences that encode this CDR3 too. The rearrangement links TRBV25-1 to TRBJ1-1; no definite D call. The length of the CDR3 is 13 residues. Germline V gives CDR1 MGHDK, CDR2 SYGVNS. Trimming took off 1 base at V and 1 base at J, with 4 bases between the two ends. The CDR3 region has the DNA TGTGCCAGCAGTGAATTTAGGAACACTGAAGCTTTCTTT. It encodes CASSEFRNTEAFF.

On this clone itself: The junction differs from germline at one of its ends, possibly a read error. DNA for the CDR3: TGTGCCGGCAGTGGGGGCAGGGGATTTGGTCAGCCCCAGCATTTT. Protein: CAGSGGRGFGQPQHF. The chain carries TRBV2 and TRBJ1-5, with a weak D call TRBD1 (6 bases). The CDR3 is 15 amino acids. Germline V CDR1 and CDR2: SNHLY, FYNNEI. The full variable domain, with the rest looked up from reference TRBV2 and TRBJ1-5, is EPEVTQTPSHQVTQMGQEVILRCVPISNHLYFYWYRQILGQKVEFLVSFYNNEISEKSEIFDDQFSVERPDGSNFTLKIRSTKLEDSAMYFCAGSGGRGFGQPQHFGDGTRLSIL.

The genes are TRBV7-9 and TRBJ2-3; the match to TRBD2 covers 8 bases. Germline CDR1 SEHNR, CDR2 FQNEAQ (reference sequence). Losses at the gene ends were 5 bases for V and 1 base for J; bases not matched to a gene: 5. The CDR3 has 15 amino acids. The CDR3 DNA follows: TGTGCCAGCAGCCGAGGGACTAGTCGCACAGATACGCAGTATTTT. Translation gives CASSRGTSRTDTQYF.

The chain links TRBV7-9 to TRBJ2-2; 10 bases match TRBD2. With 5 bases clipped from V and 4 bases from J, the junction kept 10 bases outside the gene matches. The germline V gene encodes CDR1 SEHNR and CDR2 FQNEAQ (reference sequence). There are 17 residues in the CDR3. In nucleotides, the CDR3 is TGTGCCAGCAGCACTTTAGCGGGAGGACGGGGCACCGGGGAGCTGTTTTTT. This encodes CASSTLAGGRGTGELFF.

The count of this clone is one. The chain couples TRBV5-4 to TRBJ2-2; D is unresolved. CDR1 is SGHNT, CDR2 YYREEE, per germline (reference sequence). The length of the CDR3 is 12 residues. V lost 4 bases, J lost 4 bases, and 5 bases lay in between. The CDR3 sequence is CASSTITGELFF. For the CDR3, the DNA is TGTGCCAGCAGCACGATCACCGGGGAGCTGTTTTTT.

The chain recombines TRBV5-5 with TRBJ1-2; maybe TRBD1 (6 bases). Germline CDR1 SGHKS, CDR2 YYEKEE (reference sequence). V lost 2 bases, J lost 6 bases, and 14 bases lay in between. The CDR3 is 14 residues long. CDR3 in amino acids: CASSFSPWTDGYTF. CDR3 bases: TGTGCCAGCAGCTTTTCCCCTTGGACAGATGGCTACACCTTC. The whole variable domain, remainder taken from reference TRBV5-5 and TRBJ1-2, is DAGVTQSPTHLIKTRGQQVTLRCSPISGHKSVSWYQQVLGQGPQFIFQYYEKEERGRGNFPDRFSARQFPNYSSELNVNALLLGDSALYLCASSFSPWTDGYTFGSGTRLTVV.

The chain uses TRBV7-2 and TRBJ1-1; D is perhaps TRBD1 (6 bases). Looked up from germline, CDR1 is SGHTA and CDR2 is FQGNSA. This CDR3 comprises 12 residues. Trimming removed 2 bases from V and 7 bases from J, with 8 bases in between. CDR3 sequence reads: CASSLQGNEAFF. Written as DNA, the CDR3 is TGTGCCAGCAGCTTACAGGGGAATGAAGCTTTCTTT.

DNA for the CDR3: TGTGCCAGCTCACTCCCGGGACTAGCGGCACCAAGGACGCAGTATTTT. Translating it yields CASSLPGLAAPRTQYF. This chain links TRBV18 with TRBJ2-3; 11 nucleotides agree with TRBD2. CDR3 size: 16 residues. V was clipped by 4 bases and J by 9 bases; unmatched bases: 12. Germline V CDR1 and CDR2: KGHSH, LQKENI.

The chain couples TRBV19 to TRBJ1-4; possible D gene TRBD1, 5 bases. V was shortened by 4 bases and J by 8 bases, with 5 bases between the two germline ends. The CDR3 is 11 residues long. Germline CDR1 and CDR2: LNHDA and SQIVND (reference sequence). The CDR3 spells CASSTGEKLFF. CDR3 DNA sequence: TGTGCCAGTAGTACAGGGGAAAAACTGTTTTTT.

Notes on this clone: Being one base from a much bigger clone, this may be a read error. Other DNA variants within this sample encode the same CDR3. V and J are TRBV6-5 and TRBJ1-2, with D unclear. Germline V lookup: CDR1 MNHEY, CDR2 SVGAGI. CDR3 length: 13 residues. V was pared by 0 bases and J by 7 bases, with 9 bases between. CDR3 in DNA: TGTGCCAGCAGTTACTCCTCGGGGTTTGGCTACACCTTC. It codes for CASSYSSGFGYTF.

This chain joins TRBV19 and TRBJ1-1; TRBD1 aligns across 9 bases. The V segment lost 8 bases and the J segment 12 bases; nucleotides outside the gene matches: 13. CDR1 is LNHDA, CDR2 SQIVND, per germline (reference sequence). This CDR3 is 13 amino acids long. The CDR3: CASSLSRDRETFF. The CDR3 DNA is TGTGCCAGTTCTTTATCCCGGGACAGGGAAACTTTCTTT.

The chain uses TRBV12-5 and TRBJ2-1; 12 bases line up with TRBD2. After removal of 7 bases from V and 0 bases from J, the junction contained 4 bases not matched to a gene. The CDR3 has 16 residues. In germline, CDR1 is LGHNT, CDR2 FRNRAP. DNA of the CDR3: TGTGCTAGTGCCCTACTAGCGGGGGGCTCCTACAATGAGCAGTTCTTC. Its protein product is CASALLAGGSYNEQFF. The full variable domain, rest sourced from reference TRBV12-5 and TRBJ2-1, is DARVTQTPRHKVTEMGQEVTMRCQPILGHNTVFWYRQTMMQGLELLAYFRNRAPLDDSGMPKDRFSAEMPDATLATLKIQPSEPRDSAVYFCASALLAGGSYNEQFFGPGTRLTVL.

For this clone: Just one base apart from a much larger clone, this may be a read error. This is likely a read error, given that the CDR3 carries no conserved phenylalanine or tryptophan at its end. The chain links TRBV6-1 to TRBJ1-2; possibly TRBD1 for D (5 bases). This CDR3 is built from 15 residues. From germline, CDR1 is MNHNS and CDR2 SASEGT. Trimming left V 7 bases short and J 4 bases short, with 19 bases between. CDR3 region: CASTSRGGASYGYTI. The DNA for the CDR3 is TGTGCCAGCACCTCACGCGGGGGAGCCTCCTATGGCTACACCATC.

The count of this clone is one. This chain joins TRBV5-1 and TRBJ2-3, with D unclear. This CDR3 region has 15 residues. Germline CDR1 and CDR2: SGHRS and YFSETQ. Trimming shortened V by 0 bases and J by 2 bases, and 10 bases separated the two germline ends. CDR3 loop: CASSLEQLSTDTQYF. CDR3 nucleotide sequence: TGCGCCAGCAGCTTGGAACAGCTCTCCACAGATACGCAGTATTTT.

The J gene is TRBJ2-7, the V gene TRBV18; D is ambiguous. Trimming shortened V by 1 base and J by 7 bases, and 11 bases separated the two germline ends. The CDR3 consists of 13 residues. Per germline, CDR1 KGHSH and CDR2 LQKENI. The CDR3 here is CASSPLATWEQYF. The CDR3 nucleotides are TGTGCCAGCTCACCACTAGCTACGTGGGAGCAGTACTTC. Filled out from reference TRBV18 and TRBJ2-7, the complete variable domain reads NAGVMQNPRHLVRRRGQEARLRCSPMKGHSHVYWYRQLPEEGLKFMVYLQKENIIDESGMPKERFSAEFPKEGPSILRIQQVVRGDSAAYFCASSPLATWEQYFGPGTRLTVT.

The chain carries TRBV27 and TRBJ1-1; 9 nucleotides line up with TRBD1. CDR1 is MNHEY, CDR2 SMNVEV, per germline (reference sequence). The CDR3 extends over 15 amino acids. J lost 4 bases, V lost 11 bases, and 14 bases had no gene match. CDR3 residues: CAVRDRAGIGTEAFF. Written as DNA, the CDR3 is TGTGCCGTCAGGGACAGGGCTGGGATTGGCACTGAAGCTTTCTTT.

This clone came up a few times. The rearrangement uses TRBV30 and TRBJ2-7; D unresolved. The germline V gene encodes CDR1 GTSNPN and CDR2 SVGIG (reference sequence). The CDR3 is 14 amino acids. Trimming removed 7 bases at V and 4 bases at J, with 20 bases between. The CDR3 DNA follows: TGTGCCTATCGACCCGGCAGGCCCCCTTACGAGCAGTACTTC. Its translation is CAYRPGRPPYEQYF.

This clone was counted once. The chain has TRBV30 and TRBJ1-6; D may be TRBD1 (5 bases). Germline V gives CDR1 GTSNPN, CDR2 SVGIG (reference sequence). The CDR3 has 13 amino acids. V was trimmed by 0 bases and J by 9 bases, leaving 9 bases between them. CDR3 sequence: CAWSVSRVSPLHF. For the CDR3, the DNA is TGTGCCTGGAGTGTCTCCAGGGTTTCACCCCTCCACTTT.

This CDR3 is CAINRGGSYNEQFF. The CDR3 nucleotides read TGTGCCATCAACCGAGGGGGCTCCTACAATGAGCAGTTCTTC. This chain links TRBV10-3 with TRBJ2-1, with D tentatively TRBD1 (6 bases). The V gene's germline CDR1 is ENHRY and CDR2 SYGVKD. The CDR3 has 14 amino acids. Deletions cut 7 bases from V and 0 bases from J, with 10 bases between.

The CDR3 bases are TGCGCCAGCAGTGGAGCCCCAACGGGTACTGAAGCTTTCTTT. As protein: CASSGAPTGTEAFF. The gene calls are TRBV10-1 and TRBJ1-1; D unresolved. The CDR3 consists of 14 residues. Germline V lookup: CDR1 WNHNN, CDR2 SYGVQD (reference sequence). The V and J ends lost 4 bases and 5 bases respectively, with 14 bases between them.

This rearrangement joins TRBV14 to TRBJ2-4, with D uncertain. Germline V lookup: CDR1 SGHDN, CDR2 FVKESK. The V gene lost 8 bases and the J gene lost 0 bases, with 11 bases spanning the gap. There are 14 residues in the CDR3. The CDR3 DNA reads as TGTGCCAGCCCGATGCAACTAGCCAAAAACATTCAGTACTTC. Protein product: CASPMQLAKNIQYF.

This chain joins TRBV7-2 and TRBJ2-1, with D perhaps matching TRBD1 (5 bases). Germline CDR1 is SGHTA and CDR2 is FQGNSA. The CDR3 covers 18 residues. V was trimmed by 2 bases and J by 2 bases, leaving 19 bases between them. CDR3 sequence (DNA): TGTGCCAGCAGCTTAAGAGCCCTAGGAACAGGTCCCTACAATGAGCAGTTCTTC. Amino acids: CASSLRALGTGPYNEQFF.

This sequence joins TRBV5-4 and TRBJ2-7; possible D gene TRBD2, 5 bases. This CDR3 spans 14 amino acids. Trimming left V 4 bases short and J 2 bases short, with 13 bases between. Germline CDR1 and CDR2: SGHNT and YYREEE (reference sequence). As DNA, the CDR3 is TGTGCCAGCAGCCCCCGGACTGGTGCCTACGAGCAGTACTTC. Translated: CASSPRTGAYEQYF.

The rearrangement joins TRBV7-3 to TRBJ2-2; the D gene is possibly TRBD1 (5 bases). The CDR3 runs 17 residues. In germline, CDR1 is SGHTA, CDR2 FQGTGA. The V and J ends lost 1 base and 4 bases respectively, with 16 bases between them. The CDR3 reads CASSLSGANLGTGELFF. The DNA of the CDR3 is TGTGCCAGCAGCTTAAGTGGGGCGAATCTGGGCACCGGGGAGCTGTTTTTT.

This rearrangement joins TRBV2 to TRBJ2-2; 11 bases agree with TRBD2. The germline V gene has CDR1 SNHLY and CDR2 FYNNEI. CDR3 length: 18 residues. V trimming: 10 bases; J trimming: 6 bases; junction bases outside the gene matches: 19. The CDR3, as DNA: TGTGCCACCCGCCGGAAACTAGCGGGAGTGGGTCACGCCGGGGAGCTGTTTTTT. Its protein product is CATRRKLAGVGHAGELFF.

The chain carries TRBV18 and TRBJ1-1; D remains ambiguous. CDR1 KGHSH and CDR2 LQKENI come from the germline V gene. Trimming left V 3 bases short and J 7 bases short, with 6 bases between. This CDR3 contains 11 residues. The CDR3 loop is CASSPQDEAFF. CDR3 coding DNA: TGTGCCAGCTCACCGCAGGATGAAGCTTTCTTT.

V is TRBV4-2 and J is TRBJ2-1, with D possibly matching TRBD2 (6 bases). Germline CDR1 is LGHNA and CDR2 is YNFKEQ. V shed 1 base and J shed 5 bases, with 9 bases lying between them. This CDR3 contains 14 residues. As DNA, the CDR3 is TGTGCCAGCAGCCAAGCGGGAGAAGACAATGAGCAGTTCTTC. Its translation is CASSQAGEDNEQFF.

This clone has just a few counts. CDR3 sequence: CASRTGAAGELFF. For the CDR3, the DNA is TGTGCCAGCAGGACAGGGGCGGCCGGGGAGCTGTTTTTT. V is TRBV28 and J is TRBJ2-2, with 8 bases aligning to TRBD1. The V gene's germline CDR1 is MDHEN and CDR2 SYDVKM. This CDR3 contains 13 residues. J was trimmed by 6 bases and V by 6 bases; bases with no gene match: 3.